This TCR beta chain was captured by sequencing in a study of cytomegalovirus exposure and HLA in healthy donors. The primer mix had 60 Vbeta and 13 Jbeta primers. This table comes from immunoSEQ multiplex PCR, and its TCRdb copy is limited to in-frame clones, with some not included. Of about 110,000 clones listed, about 76% are singletons. The CDR3 consists of 17 residues. The germline V gene encodes CDR1 MDHEN and CDR2 SYDVKM. The ends were cut back, 6 bases at V and 0 bases at J, with 18 bases in the middle. This receptor was identified in a man in his forties or fifties in good health and CMV-seronegative. The rearrangement uses TRBV28 and TRBJ1-3; a weak D match, TRBD1 (6 bases). The sample consisted of PBMCs. In nucleotides, the CDR3 is TGTGCCAGCAGCAGACAGGCCCACCTCAGCTCTGGAAACACCATATATTTT. Its protein product is CASSRQAHLSSGNTIYF. Complete variable domain (other parts from reference TRBV28 and TRBJ1-3): DVKVTQSSRYLVKRTGEKVFLECVQDMDHENMFWYRQDPGLGLRLIYFSYDVKMKEKGDIPEGYSVSREKKERFSLILESASTNQTSMYLCASSRQAHLSSGNTIYFGEGSWLTVV.